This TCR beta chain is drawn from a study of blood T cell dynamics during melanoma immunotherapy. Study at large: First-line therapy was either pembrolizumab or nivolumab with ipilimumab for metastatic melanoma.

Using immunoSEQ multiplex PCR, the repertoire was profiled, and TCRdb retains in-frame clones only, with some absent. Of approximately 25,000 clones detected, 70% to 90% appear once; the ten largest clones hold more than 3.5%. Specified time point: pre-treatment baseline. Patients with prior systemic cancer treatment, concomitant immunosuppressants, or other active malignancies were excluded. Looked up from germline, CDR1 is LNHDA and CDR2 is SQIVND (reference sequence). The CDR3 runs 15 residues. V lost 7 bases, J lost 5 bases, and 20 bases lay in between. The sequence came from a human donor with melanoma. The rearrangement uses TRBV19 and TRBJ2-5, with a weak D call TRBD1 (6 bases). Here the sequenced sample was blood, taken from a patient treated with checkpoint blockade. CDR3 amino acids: CASKIRGQSIETQYF. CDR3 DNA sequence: TGTGCCAGTAAGATCAGGGGACAATCCATTGAGACCCAGTACTTC.